The rows below give T cell receptor beta chains drawn from one sample of a study of blood T cell repertoires in COVID-19. Generated by immunoSEQ multiplex PCR, the TCRdb table keeps only in-frame clones and is missing some. The repertoire consists of about 51,000 clones, with roughly 84% occurring once and the leading ten covering roughly 2.5%. Sequenced material: peripheral blood. The receptors stem from a man aged 50 to 60 with acute or convalescent COVID-19. CDR3s include the opening cysteine and the closing phenylalanine or tryptophan. The D gene is left open where the match is weak. Part of the rows lack a size; the others show once, few, many or a class for expanded clones.

clone size	D gene	V gene	J gene	CDR3 protein	CDR3 DNA
.	.	TRBV29-1	TRBJ2-2	CSVKVNQGNGELFF	TGCAGCGTCAAGGTCAATCAGGGAAACGGGGAGCTGTTTTTT
.	TRBD2	TRBV18	TRBJ2-5	CASSPPVAGARETQYF	TGTGCCAGCTCACCACCGGTAGCGGGGGCGAGAGAGACCCAGTACTTC
once	.	TRBV28	TRBJ1-2	CASSLYAAYGYTF	TGTGCCAGCAGTTTATACGCGGCTTATGGCTACACCTTC
.	.	TRBV4-1	TRBJ2-7	CASSQVPGQFYEQYF	TGCGCCAGCAGCCAAGTTCCCGGACAGTTCTACGAGCAGTACTTC
.	TRBD1	TRBV5-1	TRBJ1-6	CASNPVEGQGSPLHF	TGCGCCAGCAACCCGGTCGAGGGACAGGGTTCACCCCTCCACTTT
.	.	TRBV5-6	TRBJ1-2	CASSLAGDYGYTF	TGTGCCAGCAGCTTGGCCGGGGACTATGGCTACACCTTC
.	.	TRBV7-6	TRBJ2-3	CASSLSRGATDTQYF	TGTGCCAGCAGCTTATCCCGGGGGGCCACAGATACGCAGTATTTT
.	.	TRBV25-1	TRBJ1-6	CASTEWGDNSPLHF	TGTGCCAGCACCGAGTGGGGAGACAATTCACCCCTCCACTTT
.	.	TRBV28	TRBJ2-3	CASSFTWEDVDTQYF	TGTGCCAGCAGTTTTACGTGGGAGGATGTAGATACGCAGTATTTT
once	.	TRBV9	TRBJ2-1	CASSVAQEGSYNEQFF	TGTGCCAGCAGCGTAGCTCAGGAGGGCTCCTACAATGAGCAGTTCTTC
.	.	TRBV9	TRBJ1-1	CASSVRPTDTEAFF	TGTGCCAGCAGCGTACGCCCGACAGACACTGAAGCTTTCTTT
.	TRBD2	TRBV7-6	TRBJ2-7	CASSLGAGVIDEQYF	TGTGCCAGCAGCTTGGGAGCGGGAGTTATCGACGAGCAGTACTTC
.	.	TRBV30	TRBJ1-5	CAWSREGDQPQHF	TGTGCCTGGAGCAGGGAGGGGGATCAGCCCCAGCATTTT
.	TRBD2	TRBV29-1	TRBJ2-3	CSVGGGLGDTQYF	TGCAGCGTTGGCGGGGGGCTAGGGGATACGCAGTATTTT
.	.	TRBV24-1	TRBJ2-1	CATSEKTSGNEQFF	TGTGCCACCAGTGAGAAGACTAGTGGCAATGAGCAGTTCTTC
once	TRBD1	TRBV2	TRBJ2-2	CASTGQGNTGELFF	TGTGCCAGCACGGGACAGGGGAACACCGGGGAGCTGTTTTTT
.	TRBD1	TRBV28	TRBJ2-7	CASQTMDRAYEQYF	TGTGCCAGCCAGACTATGGACAGGGCCTACGAGCAGTACTTC
.	TRBD1	TRBV28	TRBJ2-5	CASSPTWTGGEETQYF	TGTGCCAGCAGCCCTACATGGACAGGTGGGGAAGAGACCCAGTACTTC
.	TRBD2	TRBV10-3	TRBJ2-7	CAIEASGTYEQYF	TGTGCCATCGAGGCTAGCGGAACCTACGAGCAGTACTTC
.	.	TRBV2	TRBJ1-2	CASTPGGGSYGYTF	TGTGCCAGCACCCCAGGAGGAGGTTCCTATGGCTACACCTTC
.	.	TRBV5-5	TRBJ1-2	CASSARPQTNYGYTF	TGTGCCAGCAGCGCACGACCGCAGACAAACTATGGCTACACCTTC
.	TRBD1	TRBV5-6	TRBJ1-4	CASSLRQGNEKLFF	TGTGCCAGCAGCTTGCGACAGGGGAATGAAAAACTGTTTTTT
.	.	TRBV27	TRBJ2-1	CASSLGGDAYNEQFF	TGTGCCAGCAGTTTAGGCGGAGACGCCTACAATGAGCAGTTCTTC
.	.	TRBV19	TRBJ1-1	CASSPQGGGAFF	TGTGCCAGTAGTCCCCAGGGAGGGGGAGCTTTCTTT
.	.	TRBV3-1/TRBV3-2	TRBJ2-5	CASSQPFGVETQYF	TGTGCCAGCAGCCAACCCTTCGGGGTGGAGACCCAGTACTTC
.	TRBD2	TRBV6-4	TRBJ2-3	CASSDSSTSGGVSDTQYF	TGTGCCAGCAGTGACTCGAGTACTAGCGGGGGGGTTTCGGATACGCAGTATTTT
.	.	TRBV7-9	TRBJ2-2	CASSPRTASNTGELFF	TGTGCCAGCAGCCCGCGGACAGCCTCGAACACCGGGGAGCTGTTTTTT
few	TRBD2	TRBV19	TRBJ2-3	CASPTLAGDTDTQYF	TGTGCCAGTCCAACCCTAGCGGGGGACACAGATACGCAGTATTTT
.	.	TRBV5-6	TRBJ2-5	CASSSPGEYQETQYF	TGTGCCAGCAGCTCCCCCGGGGAGTACCAAGAGACCCAGTACTTC
.	TRBD1	TRBV6-6	TRBJ2-7	CASQGTGGPYEQYF	TGTGCCAGCCAGGGGACAGGGGGCCCCTACGAGCAGTACTTC
.	TRBD2	TRBV24-1	TRBJ2-3	CATKPSGSSDTQYF	TGTGCCACCAAGCCTAGCGGGAGTTCAGATACGCAGTATTTT
few	TRBD1	TRBV28	TRBJ1-5	CASRVRQGSYSNQPQHF	TGTGCCAGCAGAGTGCGACAGGGGAGTTATAGCAATCAGCCCCAGCATTTT
.	TRBD2	TRBV6-5	TRBJ2-3	CATRTSGTDTQYF	TGTGCCACCCGGACTAGCGGGACAGATACGCAGTATTTT
.	.	TRBV28	TRBJ2-7	CASSYAYEQYF	TGTGCCAGCAGCTACGCCTACGAGCAGTACTTC
few	.	TRBV5-5	TRBJ1-1	CASSLESVNTEAFF	TGTGCCAGCAGCTTGGAGTCAGTGAACACTGAAGCTTTCTTT
.	TRBD1	TRBV3-1/TRBV3-2	TRBJ2-4	CASSQYRGRAKNIQYF	TGTGCCAGCAGCCAGTACAGGGGGAGAGCCAAAAACATTCAGTACTTC
many	.	TRBV19	TRBJ1-5	CASSQVFDQPQHF	TGTGCCAGTAGTCAGGTTTTCGATCAGCCCCAGCATTTT
.	.	TRBV27	TRBJ2-5	CASSFGVGYQETQYF	TGTGCCAGCAGTTTCGGGGTGGGGTACCAAGAGACCCAGTACTTC
once	TRBD2	TRBV19	TRBJ2-7	CASSKAGTSGSYEQYF	TGTGCCAGTAGTAAGGCCGGGACTAGCGGGTCCTACGAGCAGTACTTC
.	.	TRBV9	TRBJ2-1	CASSFGMQGNEQFF	TGTGCCAGCAGCTTTGGAATGCAGGGGAATGAGCAGTTCTTC
.	TRBD2	TRBV6-5	TRBJ2-1	CASSFSGDAVYNEQFF	TGTGCCAGCAGTTTTAGCGGGGACGCGGTCTACAATGAGCAGTTCTTC
.	.	TRBV9	TRBJ2-1	CASSVGQVSYNEQFF	TGTGCCAGCAGCGTAGGCCAGGTCTCCTACAATGAGCAGTTCTTC
.	TRBD1	TRBV9	TRBJ2-7	CASSVGSGTGAYEQYF	TGTGCCAGCAGCGTAGGGTCCGGGACAGGGGCCTACGAGCAGTACTTC
.	TRBD1	TRBV2	TRBJ2-1	CASSIGTGNFNEQFF	TGTGCCAGCAGTATAGGGACAGGGAACTTCAATGAGCAGTTCTTC
.	TRBD1	TRBV27	TRBJ2-7	CASSLGQGPYEQYF	TGTGCCAGCAGTCTTGGACAGGGCCCCTACGAGCAGTACTTC